This entry features one TCR beta chain sequence. The antigen remains unidentified. PCR employed 60 Vbeta and 13 Jbeta primers. Sequenced by immunoSEQ multiplex PCR; TCRdb stores in-frame clones only, minus some. The sample holds roughly 150,000 clones; roughly 80% are singletons and the top ten take roughly 10%. This sample was included in a study of cytomegalovirus exposure and HLA in healthy donors. Study-wide results and caveats: Altogether, 160 or so TCR beta chains were recorded as cytomegalovirus-associated. Associated with HLA alleles at 0.05 false discovery rate in a later analysis were approximately 17,000 TCR beta sequences. Sequencing probably produced one cluster of sequence variants that were highly shared.

Trimming stripped 0 bases from V and 1 base from J, with 3 bases between. Germline CDR1 reads LNHNV; CDR2 reads YYDKDF (reference sequence). The CDR3 spans 14 residues. Sequenced: PBMCs. This sequence was found in a man aged 18 to 35 in good health and CMV-seropositive. The genes are TRBV15 and TRBJ1-4; the D is unclear. Written as DNA, the CDR3 is TGTGCCACCAGCAGAGACAGAACTAATGAAAAACTGTTTTTT. Protein: CATSRDRTNEKLFF.